Listed below are T cell receptor beta chains from one sample, sequenced in a study of blood T cell repertoires in COVID-19. TCRdb keeps only in-frame clones here, not all; method: immunoSEQ multiplex PCR. The sample has 110,000 or so clones, approximately 85% seen once. The sequencing sample was made of peripheral blood. The source is a woman in her sixties with COVID-19, enrolled during active disease. CDR3s leave out the opening cysteine and the closing phenylalanine or tryptophan. Each record gives: V gene, CDR3 length, J gene, CDR3 protein.

V gene: TRBV6-5; CDR3 length: 13; J gene: TRBJ1-2; CDR3 protein: ASRPGTGPHYGYT
V gene: TRBV18; CDR3 length: 13; J gene: TRBJ1-5; CDR3 protein: ASSPRTGPNQPQH
V gene: TRBV21-1; CDR3 length: 14; J gene: TRBJ2-7; CDR3 protein: ASSKTHRDRSYEQY
V gene: TRBV12-3/TRBV12-4; CDR3 length: 11; J gene: TRBJ2-3; CDR3 protein: ASRGPSTDTQY
V gene: TRBV2; CDR3 length: 16; J gene: TRBJ2-2; CDR3 protein: ASSFQTSGGTNTGELF
V gene: TRBV6-1; CDR3 length: 12; J gene: TRBJ2-7; CDR3 protein: ASSELPVLDEQY
V gene: TRBV27; CDR3 length: 12; J gene: TRBJ1-6; CDR3 protein: ASSLSPGEPPLH
V gene: TRBV19; CDR3 length: 13; J gene: TRBJ1-2; CDR3 protein: ASSMGQGFHYGYT
V gene: TRBV3-1/TRBV3-2; CDR3 length: 16; J gene: TRBJ2-3; CDR3 protein: ASSQWGVGSGSTDTQY
V gene: TRBV7-9; CDR3 length: 13; J gene: TRBJ2-5; CDR3 protein: ASSASGGAGETQY
V gene: TRBV9; CDR3 length: 11; J gene: TRBJ1-3; CDR3 protein: ASSVADGDTIY
V gene: TRBV12-3/TRBV12-4; CDR3 length: 9; J gene: TRBJ1-1; CDR3 protein: ASSSEGGAF
V gene: TRBV18; CDR3 length: 14; J gene: TRBJ1-2; CDR3 protein: ASSASSNREGYGYT
V gene: TRBV30; CDR3 length: 13; J gene: TRBJ2-2; CDR3 protein: AWSVVAGITGELF
V gene: TRBV5-1; CDR3 length: 12; J gene: TRBJ2-7; CDR3 protein: ASSLSGVLREQY
V gene: TRBV27; CDR3 length: 13; J gene: TRBJ1-1; CDR3 protein: ASSFRDGGNTEAF
V gene: TRBV11-2; CDR3 length: 13; J gene: TRBJ2-1; CDR3 protein: ASSLLAGGPGEQF
V gene: TRBV4-1; CDR3 length: 16; J gene: TRBJ2-1; CDR3 protein: ASSLVGSDVSSYNEQF
V gene: TRBV3-1/TRBV3-2; CDR3 length: 11; J gene: TRBJ1-6; CDR3 protein: ASSHQENSPLH
V gene: TRBV19; CDR3 length: 11; J gene: TRBJ2-7; CDR3 protein: ASSMTNTYEQY
V gene: TRBV5-4; CDR3 length: 14; J gene: TRBJ1-1; CDR3 protein: ASSPRRQGAVTEAF
V gene: TRBV7-2; CDR3 length: 14; J gene: TRBJ2-3; CDR3 protein: ASSPPGGGGQDTQY
V gene: TRBV6-5; CDR3 length: 12; J gene: TRBJ2-7; CDR3 protein: ASTQGTFTYEQY
V gene: TRBV6-5; CDR3 length: 9; J gene: TRBJ2-5; CDR3 protein: ASKGAETQY
V gene: TRBV7-9; CDR3 length: 14; J gene: TRBJ2-5; CDR3 protein: ASSLAGARGKETQY
V gene: TRBV7-9; CDR3 length: 15; J gene: TRBJ1-1; CDR3 protein: ASSLQGVGRENTEAF
V gene: TRBV6-1; CDR3 length: 12; J gene: TRBJ1-6; CDR3 protein: ASSDRERDSPLH
V gene: TRBV11-2; CDR3 length: 10; J gene: TRBJ2-7; CDR3 protein: ASSPGTYEQY
V gene: TRBV19; CDR3 length: 13; J gene: TRBJ2-3; CDR3 protein: ASSTTSGSTDTQY
V gene: TRBV30; CDR3 length: 12; J gene: TRBJ1-2; CDR3 protein: AWTTGLGVYGYT
V gene: TRBV3-1/TRBV3-2; CDR3 length: 14; J gene: TRBJ1-4; CDR3 protein: ASSQDWATVDEKLF
V gene: TRBV2; CDR3 length: 11; J gene: TRBJ1-5; CDR3 protein: AGGATRDQPQH
V gene: TRBV5-5; CDR3 length: 13; J gene: TRBJ2-6; CDR3 protein: ASSYYTSGANVLT
V gene: TRBV5-8; CDR3 length: 15; J gene: TRBJ1-5; CDR3 protein: ASSLGFDTSSNQPQH
V gene: TRBV12-5; CDR3 length: 13; J gene: TRBJ1-1; CDR3 protein: ASGRWTGENTEAF
V gene: TRBV5-4; CDR3 length: 12; J gene: TRBJ2-2; CDR3 protein: ASSFRVDDGELF
V gene: TRBV29-1; CDR3 length: 10; J gene: TRBJ1-2; CDR3 protein: SAGQGAHGYT
V gene: TRBV19; CDR3 length: 11; J gene: TRBJ1-2; CDR3 protein: ASSRDRGYGYT
V gene: TRBV4-3; CDR3 length: 11; J gene: TRBJ2-5; CDR3 protein: ASSGGAGETQY
V gene: TRBV7-8; CDR3 length: 11; J gene: TRBJ1-5; CDR3 protein: ASSAGRGQPQH
V gene: TRBV5-1; CDR3 length: 12; J gene: TRBJ2-3; CDR3 protein: ASSDRQSTDTQY
V gene: TRBV3-1/TRBV3-2; CDR3 length: 12; J gene: TRBJ1-3; CDR3 protein: ASSQGQGRGTIY
V gene: TRBV7-3; CDR3 length: 12; J gene: TRBJ1-6; CDR3 protein: ASSLAAYNSPLH
V gene: TRBV21-1; CDR3 length: 16; J gene: TRBJ2-7; CDR3 protein: ASSKWGKRQGFSYEQY
V gene: TRBV2; CDR3 length: 14; J gene: TRBJ2-6; CDR3 protein: AGGDRQGPGANVLT
V gene: TRBV21-1; CDR3 length: 14; J gene: TRBJ1-1; CDR3 protein: ASSLPGQITNTEAF
V gene: TRBV5-1; CDR3 length: 12; J gene: TRBJ2-5; CDR3 protein: ASRLGSPQETQY
V gene: TRBV19; CDR3 length: 12; J gene: TRBJ2-7; CDR3 protein: ASSISGLAYEQY
V gene: TRBV7-3; CDR3 length: 13; J gene: TRBJ1-2; CDR3 protein: ASSLVGGDNYGYT
V gene: TRBV14; CDR3 length: 14; J gene: TRBJ1-4; CDR3 protein: ASSTRDRATNEKLF
V gene: TRBV5-1; CDR3 length: 13; J gene: TRBJ1-2; CDR3 protein: ASRPGRSSNYGYT
V gene: TRBV18; CDR3 length: 14; J gene: TRBJ1-3; CDR3 protein: ASSRTGQGPGNTIY
V gene: TRBV18; CDR3 length: 12; J gene: TRBJ1-1; CDR3 protein: ASSRDIQNTEAF
V gene: TRBV6-2/TRBV6-3; CDR3 length: 12; J gene: TRBJ1-2; CDR3 protein: ASSYSGTIYGYT
V gene: TRBV6-6; CDR3 length: 14; J gene: TRBJ2-3; CDR3 protein: ASGRGRGAKSDTQY
V gene: TRBV7-3; CDR3 length: 13; J gene: TRBJ1-1; CDR3 protein: ASSPGTGLNTEAF
V gene: TRBV3-1/TRBV3-2; CDR3 length: 11; J gene: TRBJ1-2; CDR3 protein: ASSQEESIGYT
V gene: TRBV18; CDR3 length: 11; J gene: TRBJ1-4; CDR3 protein: ASSPREREKLF
V gene: TRBV2; CDR3 length: 12; J gene: TRBJ1-1; CDR3 protein: ASSDGQGATEAF